This T cell receptor (beta chain) was retrieved from a study of T-cell memory formation after mild COVID-19. TCRdb processed the 5' RACE reads anew with MiXCR; each CDR3 protein has one entry. The table lists more than 150,000 distinct CDR3 sequences, around 20% of them singletons. V shed 1 base and J 4 bases; nucleotides not matched to a gene: 4. This CDR3 is 16 amino acids long. Germline V gene data show CDR1 as SGHTS and CDR2 as YDEGEE. This clonotype came up a few times. This chain links TRBV5-8 with TRBJ2-2; the match to TRBD1 covers 10 bases. The receptor comes from a man aged 18 to 30 who had mild COVID-19 (a few samples of this study predate the infection). Cell type and time point are not known. The sequenced sample was PBMCs or a T cell subset sorted from them (not recorded which). The CDR3 DNA reads TGTGCCAGCAGCTTGTATGGGACAGGGGTCACCGGGGAGCTGTTTTTT. Translating gives CASSLYGTGVTGELFF.